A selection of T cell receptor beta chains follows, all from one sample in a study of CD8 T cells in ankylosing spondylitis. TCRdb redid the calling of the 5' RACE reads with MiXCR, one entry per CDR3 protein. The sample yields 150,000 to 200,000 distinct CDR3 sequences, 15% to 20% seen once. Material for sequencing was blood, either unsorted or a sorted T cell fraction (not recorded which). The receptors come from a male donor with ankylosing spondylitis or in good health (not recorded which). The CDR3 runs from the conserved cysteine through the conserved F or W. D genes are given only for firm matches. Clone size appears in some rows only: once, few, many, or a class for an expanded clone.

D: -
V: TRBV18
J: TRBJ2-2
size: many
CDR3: CASSPRSNTGELFF
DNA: TGTGCCAGCTCACCAAGATCGAACACCGGGGAGCTGTTTTTT

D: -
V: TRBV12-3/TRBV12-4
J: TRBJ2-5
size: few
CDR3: CASSLRGEGSETQYF
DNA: TGTGCCAGCAGTTTAAGGGGGGAGGGATCGGAGACCCAGTACTTC

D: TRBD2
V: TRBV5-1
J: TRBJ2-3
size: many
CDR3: CASSLGSGTTPDTQYF
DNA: TGCGCCAGCAGCTTGGGTAGCGGGACCACGCCCGATACGCAGTATTTT

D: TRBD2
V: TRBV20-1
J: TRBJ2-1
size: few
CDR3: CSARDSGRANEQFF
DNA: TGCAGTGCTAGAGATAGCGGGAGGGCCAATGAGCAGTTCTTC

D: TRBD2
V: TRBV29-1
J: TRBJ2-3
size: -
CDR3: CSVRLAGADTQYF
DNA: TGCAGCGTCAGACTAGCGGGTGCAGATACGCAGTATTTT

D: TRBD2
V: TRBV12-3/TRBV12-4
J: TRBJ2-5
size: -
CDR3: CASSLELAGETQYF
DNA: TGTGCCAGCAGTTTAGAGCTAGCGGGAGAGACCCAGTACTTC

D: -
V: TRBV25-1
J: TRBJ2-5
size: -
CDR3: CASSEWGDGETQYF
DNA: TGTGCCAGCAGTGAATGGGGGGACGGGGAGACCCAGTACTTC

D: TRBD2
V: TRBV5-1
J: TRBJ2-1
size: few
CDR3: CASSPRTSGASSYNEQFF
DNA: TGCGCCAGCAGCCCCAGGACTAGCGGGGCAAGCTCCTACAATGAGCAGTTCTTC

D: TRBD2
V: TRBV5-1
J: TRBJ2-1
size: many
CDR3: CASGVSGSYTNEQFF
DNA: TGCGCCAGTGGAGTTAGCGGGAGCTACACCAATGAGCAGTTCTTC

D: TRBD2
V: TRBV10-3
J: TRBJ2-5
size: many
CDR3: CAISPGLDQETQYF
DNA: TGTGCCATCTCACCGGGACTAGACCAAGAGACCCAGTACTTC

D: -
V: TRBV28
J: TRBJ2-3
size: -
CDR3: CASSFLLGNDSNTDTQYF
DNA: TGTGCCAGCAGTTTTCTACTTGGTAACGACAGCAACACAGATACGCAGTATTTT

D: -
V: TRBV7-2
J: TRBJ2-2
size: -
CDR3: CASSSVGGAVGELFF
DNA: TGTGCCAGCAGCTCCGTGGGGGGCGCTGTCGGGGAGCTGTTTTTT

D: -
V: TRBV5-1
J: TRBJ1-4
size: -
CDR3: CASSLESRAAEKLFF
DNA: TGCGCCAGCAGCTTGGAGTCTAGGGCGGCTGAAAAACTGTTTTTT

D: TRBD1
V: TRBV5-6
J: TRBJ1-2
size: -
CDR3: CASNQFDRAYGYTF
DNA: TGTGCCAGCAACCAATTCGACAGGGCCTATGGCTACACCTTC

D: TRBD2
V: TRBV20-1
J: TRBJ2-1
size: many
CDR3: CSASRGLAGVGGSEQFF
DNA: TGCAGTGCTAGTCGCGGACTAGCGGGAGTAGGTGGATCTGAGCAGTTCTTC

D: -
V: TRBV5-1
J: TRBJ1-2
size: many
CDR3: CASSLGGEDGYGYTF
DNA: TGCGCCAGCAGCTTGGGAGGGGAAGATGGCTATGGCTACACCTTC

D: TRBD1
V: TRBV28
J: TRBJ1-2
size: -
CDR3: CASRLQGADGYTF
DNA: TGTGCCAGCAGATTACAGGGGGCTGATGGCTACACCTTC

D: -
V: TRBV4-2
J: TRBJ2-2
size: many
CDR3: CASSQDYGTGELFF
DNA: TGTGCCAGCAGCCAGGACTATGGGACCGGGGAGCTGTTTTTT

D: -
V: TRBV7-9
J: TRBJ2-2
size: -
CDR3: CASSFSGTGELFF
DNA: TGTGCCAGCAGCTTTTCAGGGACCGGGGAGCTGTTTTTT

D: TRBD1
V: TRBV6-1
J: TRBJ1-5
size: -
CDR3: CASSEATGSSQPQHF
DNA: TGTGCCAGCAGTGAAGCGACAGGGTCTAGTCAGCCCCAGCATTTT

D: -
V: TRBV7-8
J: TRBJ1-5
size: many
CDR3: CASSLYPSHSNQPQHF
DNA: TGTGCCAGCAGCTTATACCCGTCCCATAGCAATCAGCCCCAGCATTTT

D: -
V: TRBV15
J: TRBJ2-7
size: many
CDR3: CATSTLGVTPYEQYF
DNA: TGTGCCACCAGCACCCTAGGGGTAACCCCCTACGAGCAGTACTTC

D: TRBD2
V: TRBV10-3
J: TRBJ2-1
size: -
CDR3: CAIGGLSGSSYNEQFF
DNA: TGTGCCATCGGGGGGCTAAGCGGGAGCTCCTACAATGAGCAGTTCTTC

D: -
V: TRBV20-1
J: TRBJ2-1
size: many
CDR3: CSAPEGTLYNEQFF
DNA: TGCAGTGCCCCGGAGGGGACTCTCTACAATGAGCAGTTCTTC

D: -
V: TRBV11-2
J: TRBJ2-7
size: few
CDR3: CASSPIMGAHEQYF
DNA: TGTGCCAGCAGCCCCATTATGGGGGCCCACGAGCAGTACTTC

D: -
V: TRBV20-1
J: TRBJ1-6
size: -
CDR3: CCAHDLQSPLNSPLHF
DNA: TGCTGTGCTCATGACCTACAGTCACCCCTCAATTCACCCCTCCACTTT

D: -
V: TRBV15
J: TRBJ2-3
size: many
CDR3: CATSRERPGLADTQYF
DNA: TGTGCCACCAGCAGAGAAAGACCAGGGTTGGCAGATACGCAGTATTTT

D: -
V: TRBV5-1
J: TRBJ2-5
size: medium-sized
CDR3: CASSNQGTQETQYF
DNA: TGCGCCAGCTCTAACCAGGGGACCCAAGAGACCCAGTACTTC

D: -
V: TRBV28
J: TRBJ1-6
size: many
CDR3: CASSLVDTIWVDNSPLHF
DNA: TGTGCCAGCAGTTTAGTGGACACCATCTGGGTAGATAATTCACCCCTCCACTTT

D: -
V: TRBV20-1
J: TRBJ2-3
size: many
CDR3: CSALPRNTDTQYF
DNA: TGCAGTGCCCTTCCTCGGAACACAGATACGCAGTATTTT

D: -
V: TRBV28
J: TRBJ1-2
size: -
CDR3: CASSFGSTGYTF
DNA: TGTGCCAGCAGTTTCGGCAGCACGGGCTACACCTTC

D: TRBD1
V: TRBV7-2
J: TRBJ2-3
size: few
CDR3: CASSFQTGSDTQYF
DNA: TGTGCCAGCAGCTTCCAGACAGGGTCAGATACGCAGTATTTT

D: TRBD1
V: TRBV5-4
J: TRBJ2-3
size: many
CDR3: CASSYDGQGAGDTQYF
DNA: TGTGCCAGCAGTTATGACGGACAGGGGGCAGGGGATACGCAGTATTTT